Each of the 5 T cell receptor beta chains below was sequenced from the same sample in a study of technical replicates of blood from several donors. TCRdb keeps only in-frame clones here, not all; method: immunoSEQ multiplex PCR. This sample has 60,000 to 65,000 clones, with around 88% found just once. Sequencing was carried out using PBMCs. The receptor set was obtained from a human donor in good health. Some clones in this sample may be carry-over from other donors' samples.

The chain employs TRBV10-3 and TRBJ2-1; 10 nucleotides line up with TRBD2. CDR3 size: 16 residues. Germline CDR1 reads ENHRY; CDR2 reads SYGVKD. After removal of 8 bases from V and 13 bases from J, the junction contained 20 bases not matched to a gene. CDR3 residues: CAIPRVRDQASGGQFF. Here the CDR3 DNA reads TGTGCCATCCCGAGGGTCCGGGATCAGGCTAGCGGGGGACAGTTCTTC.

The chain recombines TRBV28 with TRBJ2-2; 11 bases agree with TRBD1. CDR3 size: 16 residues. Per the germline V gene, CDR1 is MDHEN and CDR2 is SYDVKM. Losses at the gene ends were 5 bases for V and 6 bases for J; bases not matched to a gene: 8. The CDR3 DNA follows: TGTGCCAGCAGTCGGCCGGGACAGGGGGTACCCGGGGAGCTGTTTTTT. Translation: CASSRPGQGVPGELFF. The full variable domain, rest sourced from reference TRBV28 and TRBJ2-2, is DVKVTQSSRYLVKRTGEKVFLECVQDMDHENMFWYRQDPGLGLRLIYFSYDVKMKEKGDIPEGYSVSREKKERFSLILESASTNQTSMYLCASSRPGQGVPGELFFGEGSRLTVL.

The chain is built from TRBV5-6 and TRBJ1-1; D possibly corresponds to TRBD1 (6 bases). Germline values: CDR1 SGHDT, CDR2 YYEEEE. The CDR3 is 14 residues long. The V end lost 6 bases, the J end lost 4 bases, and 16 bases lay between the germline ends. The DNA for the CDR3 is TGTGCCAGCACCACGGGGGGCTTGGGCACTGAAGCTTTCTTT. Its translation: CASTTGGLGTEAFF.

This sequence joins TRBV19 and TRBJ1-2; weak D call: TRBD1 (5 bases). Germline-derived CDR1 and CDR2 are LNHDA and SQIVND (reference sequence). The CDR3 runs to 14 residues. V was shortened by 7 bases and J by 2 bases, with 14 bases between the two germline ends. CDR3 coding DNA: TGTGCCAGTACCGGGGAGGGGCGAAACTATGGCTACACCTTC. It encodes CASTGEGRNYGYTF.

The chain uses TRBV4-1 and TRBJ1-1; possible D gene TRBD1, 5 bases. Germline CDR1 MGHRA, CDR2 YSYEKL. Deletions cut 5 bases from V and 8 bases from J, with 21 bases between. This CDR3 comprises 15 residues. The CDR3 loop reads CASSSPGVGTPEAFF. The CDR3 DNA reads as TGCGCCAGCAGCTCACCGGGGGTGGGGACGCCGGAAGCTTTCTTT.